The clone carrying this T cell receptor (beta chain) has ten or more counts. The antigen remains unidentified. This entry belongs to a study of T cells in Graves' hyperthyroidism and ophthalmopathy. Overall study findings and caveats: Most thyroid clonotypes expanded above 0.001 appeared in blood too.

TCR beta CDR3 regions were amplified from RNA. First-round RT-PCR with HTBI primers amplified the TCR CDR3 region. From the multiplex PCR reads, TCRdb called clonotypes with MiXCR, one entry per CDR3 protein. The sample includes 640,000 or so distinct CDR3 sequences, about 15% of them seen just once. CDR1 is MDHEN, CDR2 SYDVKM, per germline. The CDR3 has 16 residues. Unmatched junction bases numbered 4, after V lost 5 bases and J lost 1 base. Ophthalmopathy cases met thresholds of Clinical Activity Score at least 3, NOSPECS grade at least 4 and duration under 3 months. Fresh peripheral blood, roughly 9.8 ml of it, supplied the PBMCs.

This clonotype originated in a woman aged 40 to 55 with Graves' ophthalmopathy. This chain connects TRBV28 to TRBJ2-1, with 11 bases identical to TRBD2. The specimen sequenced was blood. The CDR3 DNA sequence: TGTGCCAGCAGTCCCATAGCGGGAGGGTCCTACAATGAGCAGTTCTTC. This sequence encodes CASSPIAGGSYNEQFF.